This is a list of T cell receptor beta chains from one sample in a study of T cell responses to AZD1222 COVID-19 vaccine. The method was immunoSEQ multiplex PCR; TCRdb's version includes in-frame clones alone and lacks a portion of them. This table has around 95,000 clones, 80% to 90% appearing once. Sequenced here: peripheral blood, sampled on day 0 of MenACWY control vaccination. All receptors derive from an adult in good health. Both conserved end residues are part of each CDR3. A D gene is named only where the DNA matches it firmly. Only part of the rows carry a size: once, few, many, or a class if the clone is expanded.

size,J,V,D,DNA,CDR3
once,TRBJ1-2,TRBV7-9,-,TGTGCCAGCAGCTTAGCTCAGGCCACCAAGGGCTACACCTTC,CASSLAQATKGYTF
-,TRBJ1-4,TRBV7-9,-,TGTGCCAGCAGCCCTCCGAGAGGGGCACCTAATGAAAAACTGTTTTTT,CASSPPRGAPNEKLFF
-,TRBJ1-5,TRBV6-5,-,TGTGCCAGCAGTTATTCGGCACAGGGAGGTCAGCCCCAGCATTTT,CASSYSAQGGQPQHF
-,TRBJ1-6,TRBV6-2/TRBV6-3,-,TGTGCCAGCAGTTACTCGGGGCAGGCCAACGGTTCACCCCTCCACTTT,CASSYSGQANGSPLHF
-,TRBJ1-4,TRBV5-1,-,TGCGCCAGCAGGGCTTTAGGGGTGGCTAATGAAAAACTGTTTTTT,CASRALGVANEKLFF
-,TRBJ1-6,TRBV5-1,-,TGCGCCAGCAGCTTGACAGGGAGCTCCTATAATTCACCCCTCCACTTT,CASSLTGSSYNSPLHF
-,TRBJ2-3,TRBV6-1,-,TGTGCCAGCAGTGAAGCGTCCCTTTTAGCGCAGTATTTT,CASSEASLLAQYF
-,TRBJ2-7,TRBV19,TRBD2,TGTGCCAGTAGTATAGGCGGGGGAACCTACGAGCAGTACTTC,CASSIGGGTYEQYF
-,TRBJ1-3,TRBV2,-,TGTGCCAGCAGTATAAGGCACTCTGGAAACACCATATATTTT,CASSIRHSGNTIYF
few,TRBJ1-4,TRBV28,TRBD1,TGTGCCAGCAGTCGAGGGACAGCCCGGACTGCAACTAATGAAAAACTGTTTTTT,CASSRGTARTATNEKLFF
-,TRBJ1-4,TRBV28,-,TGTGCCAGCAGTGACTCCGCAACTAATGAAAAACTGTTTTTT,CASSDSATNEKLFF
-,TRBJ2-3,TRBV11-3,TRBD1,TGTGCCAGCAGCGATCGGACAGGGGGCGCAGATACGCAGTATTTT,CASSDRTGGADTQYF
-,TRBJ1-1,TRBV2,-,TGTGCCAGCAGTGAAGGGACAGTCATGAACACTGAAGCTTTCTTT,CASSEGTVMNTEAFF
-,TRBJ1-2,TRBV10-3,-,TGTGCCATCAGTGAAAGGGCGGGTTTTACTAACTATGGCTACACCTTC,CAISERAGFTNYGYTF
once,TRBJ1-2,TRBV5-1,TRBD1,TGCGCCAGCAGCTTGGCTCCAGGGGGCGAGAATGGCTACACCTTC,CASSLAPGGENGYTF
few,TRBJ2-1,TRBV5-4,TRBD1,TGTGCCAGCAGTCAGCCTGAGACAGGGGGTTCCTACAATGAGCAGTTCTTC,CASSQPETGGSYNEQFF
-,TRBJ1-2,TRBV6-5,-,TGTGCCAGCAGTTACGGGATCCTGACCTCTGGCTACACCTTC,CASSYGILTSGYTF
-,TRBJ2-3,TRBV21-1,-,TGTGCCAGCAGAGGGCTAGCGGGAACTGATACGCAGTATTTT,CASRGLAGTDTQYF
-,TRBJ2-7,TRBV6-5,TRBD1,TGTGCCAGCAGCCTTGGACAGGGGGGAGCCTACGAGCAGTACTTC,CASSLGQGGAYEQYF
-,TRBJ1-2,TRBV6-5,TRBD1,TGTGCCAGCTTTCGTCAGGGGGTAATAGGCTACACCTTC,CASFRQGVIGYTF
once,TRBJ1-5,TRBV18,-,TGTGCCAGCTCACCCGGGGCGCAGGGGATTCATCAGCCCCAGCATTTT,CASSPGAQGIHQPQHF
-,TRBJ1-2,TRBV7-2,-,TGTGCCAGCAGCTCCCCGGAGGGAAGTGGCTACACCTTC,CASSSPEGSGYTF
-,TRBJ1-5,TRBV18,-,TGTGCCAGCTCACCACCGAATCAGCCCCAGCATTTT,CASSPPNQPQHF
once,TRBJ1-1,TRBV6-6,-,TGTGCCAGCAGTTTACAGCAGAACACTGAAGCTTTCTTT,CASSLQQNTEAFF
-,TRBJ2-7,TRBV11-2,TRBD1,TGTGCCAGCAGCTTAACAGGGGGGAACTACGAGCAGTACTTC,CASSLTGGNYEQYF
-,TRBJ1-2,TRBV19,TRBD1,TGTGCCAGTAACCCTGGACAGGGTACTCATGGCTACACCTTC,CASNPGQGTHGYTF
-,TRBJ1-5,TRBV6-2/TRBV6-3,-,TGTGCCAGCAGTAAAGACAGTGGCGGGAGACAGCCCCAGCATTTT,CASSKDSGGRQPQHF
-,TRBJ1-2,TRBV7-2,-,TGTGCCAGCAGCCTCAGACTTGGTCCTAACTATGGCTACACCTTC,CASSLRLGPNYGYTF
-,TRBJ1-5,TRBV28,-,TGTGCCAGCACTACCCCGGGGGGGACGGGGAGAGAGCCCCAGCATTTT,CASTTPGGTGREPQHF
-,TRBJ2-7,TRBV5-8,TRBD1,TGTGCCAGCAGCTCCTGGCGAGGGACAGCCGGTGGGGTCGGGGAGCAGTACTTC,CASSSWRGTAGGVGEQYF
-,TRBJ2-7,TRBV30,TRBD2,TGTGCCTGCAAGGGACCCGGGACTATCTACGAGCAGTACTTC,CACKGPGTIYEQYF
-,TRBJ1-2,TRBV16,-,TGTGCCAGCAGCCAATTTTCAGGGGCAAACAACTATGGCTACACCTTC,CASSQFSGANNYGYTF
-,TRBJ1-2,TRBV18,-,TGTGCCAGCTCACGATCCGGGGATTATGGCTACACCTTC,CASSRSGDYGYTF
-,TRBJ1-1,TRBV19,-,TGTGCCAGTAGTATAGGGGACAATAGCGACACTGAAGCTTTCTTT,CASSIGDNSDTEAFF
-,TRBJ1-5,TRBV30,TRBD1,TGTGCCTGGAGTCGGGACAGGGGATCCAATCAGCCCCAGCATTTT,CAWSRDRGSNQPQHF
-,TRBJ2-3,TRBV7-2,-,TGTGCCAGCAGCTCCGCTCGGGTGACAGAAAGCACAGATACGCAGTATTTT,CASSSARVTESTDTQYF
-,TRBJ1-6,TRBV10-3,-,TGTGCCATCACGGATAGCTCCTATAATTCACCCCTCCACTTT,CAITDSSYNSPLHF
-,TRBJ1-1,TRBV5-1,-,TGCGCCAGCAGCTTTTCACGATCTCCGGGAACTGAAGCTTTCTTT,CASSFSRSPGTEAFF
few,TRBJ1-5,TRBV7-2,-,TGTGCCAGCAGCCCAACGCGAGGGAATTACGACGATCAGCCCCAGCATTTT,CASSPTRGNYDDQPQHF
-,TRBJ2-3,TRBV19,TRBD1,TGTGCCAGTAGTACCCGGGACAGGGGGGTCACAGATACGCAGTATTTT,CASSTRDRGVTDTQYF
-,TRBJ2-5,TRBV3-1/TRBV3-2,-,TGTGCCAGCAGCCAAGATGCAGTGGGAGAGACCCAGTACTTC,CASSQDAVGETQYF
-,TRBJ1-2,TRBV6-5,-,TGTGCCAGCAGTTACTCTACAGGGAACTATGGCTACACCTTC,CASSYSTGNYGYTF
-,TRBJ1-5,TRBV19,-,TGTGCCAGTAGTATTCATGCGGGGCCGTTGGGGGATAGCAATCAGCCCCAGCATTTT,CASSIHAGPLGDSNQPQHF
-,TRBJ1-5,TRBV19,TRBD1,TGTGCCAGTAGGGACAGGGTGAATCAGCCCCAGCATTTT,CASRDRVNQPQHF
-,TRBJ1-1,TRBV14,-,TGTGCCAGCAGCCAAGACCTTCTCCCCGAGTGGGGACACCCAAGCGGCACTGAAGCTTTCTTT,CASSQDLLPEWGHPSGTEAFF
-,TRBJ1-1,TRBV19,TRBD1,TGTGCCAGTAGTAATCCGGCAGGGGGGGGACCTGAAGCTTTCTTT,CASSNPAGGGPEAFF
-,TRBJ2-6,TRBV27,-,TGTGCCAGCAGTCCCGACTCTGGGGCCAACGTCCTGACTTTC,CASSPDSGANVLTF
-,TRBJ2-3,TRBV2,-,TGTGCCAGCAGTGGACAGGTTAACACAGATACGCAGTATTTT,CASSGQVNTDTQYF
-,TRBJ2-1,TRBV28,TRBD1,TGTGCCAGCAGTTGGGGTCCCGGGACAGGGTTACAGTTCTTC,CASSWGPGTGLQFF
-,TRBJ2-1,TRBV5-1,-,TGCGCCAGCAGCTTGGCGGGGGCAAGGTCCTACAATGAGCAGTTCTTC,CASSLAGARSYNEQFF
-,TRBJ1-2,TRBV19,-,TGTGCCAGTAGTGCCCCACAGGGTCGCTACACCTTC,CASSAPQGRYTF
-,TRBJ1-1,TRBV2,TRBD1,TGTGCCAGCAGTGAAAGGGGGCGACGGAACACTGAAGCTTTCTTT,CASSERGRRNTEAFF
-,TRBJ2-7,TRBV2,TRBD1,TGTGCCAGCAGTGGGGACAGGTTGCAGTACTTC,CASSGDRLQYF
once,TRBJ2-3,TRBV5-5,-,TGTGCCAGCAGCTTGGCGGGTCAGTGGGCAGATACGCAGTATTTT,CASSLAGQWADTQYF
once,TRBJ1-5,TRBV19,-,TGTGCCAGTAGTATATGGGGCCAGCCCCAGCATTTT,CASSIWGQPQHF
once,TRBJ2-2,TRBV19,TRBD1,TGTGCCAGTAGCCGGGACAGGTCGAACACCGGGGAGCTGTTTTTT,CASSRDRSNTGELFF